This TCR beta chain derives from a study of beta chain features in type 1 diabetes. Cells sorted by CD45RO/CCR7/CD25/CD127/CD95/CD27 comprised CD4+ naive, central memory, regulatory and stem cell-like memory cells. Germline CDR1 SGHDT, CDR2 YYEEEE. This CDR3 has 13 amino acids. Trimming took off 2 bases at V and 7 bases at J, with 12 bases between the two ends. Study findings and constraints: Patients with Type 1 diabetes showed moderately but significantly shorter TCRB CDR3s in all four CD4+ subsets. Type 1 diabetes patients had fewer VDJ junction insertions and more deletions.

A remark on this clone: What it binds is unknown.

The authors reverse transcribed all of the isolated RNA, so sequencing captured expressed TCRB transcripts. Sequenced by immunoSEQ multiplex PCR; TCRdb stores in-frame clones only, minus some. The data contain about 290,000 clones, 8% of them singletons. Input material: central memory CD4+ T cells from blood. The chain is built from TRBV5-6 and TRBJ1-1, with D perhaps TRBD1 (5 bases). The sequence was obtained from a woman younger than 30 in good health. DNA for the CDR3: TGTGCCAGCAGCTTCGCTGACAGCTATGAAGCTTTCTTT. Amino acids: CASSFADSYEAFF.